The entry below describes one T cell receptor beta chain. What it binds is unknown. This sample stems from a study of cytotoxic CD8 clonotypes in ibrutinib-treated CLL. Looking at the study overall: The subjects consisted of 11 relapsed/refractory and more than 14 treatment-naive individuals, with around 17 IGHV unmutated. Study-level points and caveats: Patients showed higher baseline clonality than age-matched healthy donors, and it tracked circulating CD8+ T-cell counts.

Repertoires were generated with immunoSEQ multiplex PCR, while TCRdb's copy carries only in-frame clones and drops some. This repertoire shows tens of thousands of clones, roughly 80% found once; its top ten account for less than 40%. The V gene lost 1 base and the J gene lost 0 bases, with 4 bases spanning the gap. This CDR3 is 13 amino acids long. Germline V gene data show CDR1 as GTSNPN and CDR2 as SVGIG (reference sequence). Sequencing was performed on PBMCs, taken after 24 months of ibrutinib treatment. This receptor was obtained from a human donor with chronic lymphocytic leukemia. This chain links TRBV30 with TRBJ1-5; D remains ambiguous. The CDR3 is CAWSDDSNQPQHF. CDR3 in DNA: TGTGCCTGGAGTGATGATAGCAATCAGCCCCAGCATTTT.